Below, 30 T cell receptor beta chains from the same sample are listed, as sequenced in a study of spatial heterogeneity in lung cancer. TCRdb called the 5' RACE reads again in MiXCR, with one record for every CDR3 protein. The sample has thousands of distinct CDR3 sequences; 15% to 20% are singletons. This sample's time point: sample taken at primary tumor resection. No cells were sorted before sequencing. The whole RNA sequenced was extracted from tumor, nontumor lung or frozen PBMC. The source was normal lung tissue next to the tumor, collected at surgery. The receptors stem from a male donor with early-stage non-small cell lung cancer.

This clonotype was seen repeatedly, ten times or more. Because this beta chain is a stray read in a library intended to capture alpha chains, its abundance should not be given much weight. The chain combines TRBV19 with TRBJ2-1, with 7 nucleotides matching TRBD1. This CDR3 is built from 15 residues. With V trimmed by 8 bases and J by 3 bases, 10 bases remained unmatched. Germline CDR1 is LNHDA and CDR2 is SQIVND (reference sequence). CDR3 amino acids: CASGTGQTVYNEQFF. For the CDR3, the DNA is TGTGCCAGTGGAACGGGACAGACCGTCTACAATGAGCAGTTCTTC.

By sample fraction, this clonotype is medium-sized. This beta chain was picked up by a library intended for alpha chains and is off target, so its count carries little meaning. The chain recombines TRBV28 with TRBJ2-1; D possibly corresponds to TRBD1 (6 bases). CDR1 is MDHEN, CDR2 SYDVKM, per germline. The CDR3 covers 15 residues. Trimming cost V 6 bases and J 9 bases, with 21 bases left between them. Here the CDR3 reads CASRIAGTTTFEQFF. CDR3 in DNA: TGTGCCAGCAGGATCGCCGGGACAACCACCTTTGAGCAGTTCTTC.

This clonotype is judged medium-sized (0.01 to 0.1%). The library was prepared for alpha chains; this beta chain is a stray read, so its frequency means little. This sequence joins TRBV5-1 and TRBJ2-3; 10 bases are a match to TRBD2. J gave up 5 bases and V 3 bases, and 12 bases lay outside the gene matches. The CDR3 sequence is 17 residues long. Per germline, CDR1 SGHRS and CDR2 YFSETQ. The CDR3 is CASSYGLAAAQGDTQYF. In DNA, the CDR3 is TGCGCCAGCAGCTACGGACTAGCGGCGGCACAGGGAGATACGCAGTATTTT. Full variable domain (remainder filled in from reference TRBV5-1 and TRBJ2-3): KAGVTQTPRYLIKTRGQQVTLSCSPISGHRSVSWYQQTPGQGLQFLFEYFSETQRNKGNFPGRFSGRQFSNSRSEMNVSTLELGDSALYLCASSYGLAAAQGDTQYFGPGTRLTVL.

By sample share, this clonotype is medium-sized. Found in a library prepared for alpha chains, this beta chain is an off-target read, and its abundance has little meaning. The chain couples TRBV2 to TRBJ2-3; possible D gene TRBD2, 6 bases. Between the trimmed V and J ends, which lost 6 bases and 2 bases, there was a span of 12 bases. CDR1 SNHLY and CDR2 FYNNEI come from the germline V gene. The CDR3 runs to 14 residues. CDR3 in DNA: TGTGCCAGCAGCCTCGAGCGGGTCACAGATACGCAGTATTTT. Translated, it gives CASSLERVTDTQYF.

Of note for this clonotype: This beta chain came through as a stray read in a library set up for alpha chains, and its size says little. The chain is built from TRBV2 and TRBJ2-3; D might be TRBD1 (6 bases). The germline V gene has CDR1 SNHLY and CDR2 FYNNEI. V was clipped by 5 bases and J by 1 base, with 16 bases between them. This CDR3 region has 16 residues. The CDR3, as DNA: TGTGCCAGCAGTCAAATCCAGGGGCCCGGCACAGATACGCAGTATTTT. It specifies CASSQIQGPGTDTQYF.

In its sample, this clonotype was seen many times. Its ends do not fully match the called genes, so a read error is possible. This beta chain is an off-target read within a library intended for alpha chains, so its frequency means little. J is TRBJ2-5 and V is TRBV29-1; no firm D call. The CDR3 spans 14 residues. Germline V gene data show CDR1 as SQVTM and CDR2 as ANQGSEA. Here the CDR3 reads CSVQEPPNRGTQYF. CDR3 in DNA: TGCAGCGTTCAAGAACCGCCGAACCGCGGGACCCAGTACTTC. Complete variable domain (other parts from reference TRBV29-1 and TRBJ2-5): SAVISQKPSRDICQRGTSLTIQCQVDSQVTMMFWYRQQPGQSLTLIATANQGSEATYESGFVIDKFPISRPNLTFSTLTVSNMSPEDSSIYLCSVQEPPNRGTQYFGPGTRLLVL.

By proportion, this clonotype is medium-sized. Found in a library prepared for alpha chains, this beta chain is an off-target read, and its abundance has little meaning. The chain combines TRBV20-1 with TRBJ2-2; D unresolved. This CDR3 is 14 amino acids long. The germline V gene has CDR1 DFQATT and CDR2 SNEGSKA (reference sequence). V was clipped by 4 bases and J by 2 bases, with 11 bases between them. This CDR3 reads CSATDQRNTGELFF. The DNA of the CDR3 is TGCAGTGCTACGGACCAGCGTAACACCGGGGAGCTGTTTTTT.

This clonotype is labeled medium-sized. A library made for alpha chains picked up this beta chain off target, so its size means little. The chain recombines TRBV20-1 with TRBJ2-5, with D perhaps matching TRBD2 (6 bases). V lost 3 bases to trimming and J lost 0 bases, with 14 bases between them. The CDR3 is made up of 15 amino acids. Germline assignment: CDR1 DFQATT and CDR2 SNEGSKA (reference sequence). The CDR3 is CSARRDGGHQETQYF. Written as DNA, the CDR3 is TGCAGTGCTAGGCGCGACGGGGGTCACCAAGAGACCCAGTACTTC.

This clonotype is medium-sized in the sample. This beta chain turned up in a library designed for alpha chains; as an off-target read, its abundance says little. The rearrangement links TRBV20-1 to TRBJ1-5, with D uncertain. Trimming left V 0 bases short and J 7 bases short, with 16 bases between. Germline V gene lookup returns CDR1 DFQATT and CDR2 SNEGSKA (reference sequence). This CDR3 has 15 residues. The CDR3 here is CSARDPGRLWQPQHF. As DNA, the CDR3 is TGCAGTGCTAGAGATCCGGGGAGGTTATGGCAGCCCCAGCATTTT.

In this sample, this clonotype is medium-sized (0.01 to 0.1%). A library made for alpha chains picked up this beta chain off target, so its size means little. This rearrangement joins TRBV4-2 to TRBJ2-5, with 8 bases matching TRBD1. The CDR3 runs to 17 residues. CDR1 LGHNA and CDR2 YNFKEQ come from the germline V gene. J was trimmed by 5 bases and V by 0 bases; bases with no gene match: 11. As DNA, the CDR3 is TGTGCCAGCAGCCAAGAGATCGGGACAGGTATTGCGGAGACCCAGTACTTC. As protein: CASSQEIGTGIAETQYF.

As to this clonotype: This beta chain slipped into a library made for alpha chains as a stray read, so its size is not meaningful. The chain has TRBV7-8 and TRBJ2-2; D is perhaps TRBD2 (6 bases). The CDR3 has 16 amino acids. V lost 2 bases, J lost 6 bases, and 16 bases lay in between. Looked up from germline, CDR1 is SGHVS and CDR2 is FQNEAQ. The chain's CDR3 is CASSLNPRGAAGELFF. The CDR3 bases are TGTGCCAGCAGCTTAAACCCGCGGGGAGCGGCCGGGGAGCTGTTTTTT.

By proportion, this clonotype is medium-sized (0.01 to 0.1%). This beta chain appears as a stray read in a library generated for alpha chains; its size is not informative. The V and J genes are TRBV7-2 and TRBJ2-6, with 7 positions matching TRBD1. CDR1 SGHTA and CDR2 FQGNSA come from the germline V gene. The CDR3 consists of 18 residues. After removal of 5 bases from V and 1 base from J, the junction contained 11 bases not matched to a gene. The CDR3 sequence: CASSHGRTGISGANVLTF. As DNA, the CDR3 is TGTGCCAGCAGCCACGGCCGGACAGGCATATCTGGGGCCAACGTCCTGACTTTC.

This clonotype is deemed medium-sized. This beta chain is off target for a library built for alpha chains, so its abundance means little. The chain combines TRBV2 with TRBJ1-5; maybe TRBD1 (6 bases). Germline V gene sequence: CDR1 SNHLY, CDR2 FYNNEI. The CDR3 loop spans 14 amino acids. Trimming removed 7 bases from V and 7 bases from J, with 17 bases in between. CDR3 bases: TGTGCCAGCACGGGACAAACCGCGAGGCAGCCCCAGCATTTT. It translates to CASTGQTARQPQHF.

Regarding this clonotype: Relative to the germline gene, one junction end is altered; a read error may explain this. The size of this beta chain means little, since it is a stray read in a library made for alpha chains. CDR3 region: CASSPPLADDNEQFF. CDR3 in DNA: TGTGCCAGCTCCCCACCCCTAGCAGATGACAATGAGCAGTTCTTC. The chain links TRBV18 to TRBJ2-1; a possible D gene is TRBD2 (5 bases). Germline CDR1 KGHSH, CDR2 LQKENI. The CDR3 sequence is 15 residues long.

This clonotype was seen many times. Within a library made for alpha chains, this beta chain is off target, and its count is uninformative. The V gene is TRBV6-1, the J gene TRBJ1-6; the match to TRBD1 covers 9 bases. CDR1 is MNHNS and CDR2 is SASEGT in the germline V gene. The CDR3 consists of 15 residues. The V and J ends lost 1 base and 8 bases, in that order; junction bases with no gene match: 3. CDR3: CASSEGTGVDSPLHF. The CDR3 coding sequence is TGTGCCAGCAGTGAAGGGACAGGGGTTGATTCACCCCTCCACTTT.

Concerning this clonotype: This beta chain is a stray sequence in a library constructed for alpha chains; its clone size is not meaningful. V gene TRBV6-5 combines with J gene TRBJ2-3; 9 bases align to TRBD2. V dropped 5 bases and J dropped 4; count of bases not matched to a gene: 10. CDR3 length: 16 amino acids. Looked up from germline, CDR1 is MNHEY and CDR2 is SVGAGI. Written as DNA, the CDR3 is TGTGCCAGCAGTGCCTCCGGGACTAGCTTCGCAGATACGCAGTATTTT. It encodes CASSASGTSFADTQYF.

This clonotype has just a few counts. The library was built for alpha chains, so this beta chain is an off-target read and its size means little. The V and J genes are TRBV5-1 and TRBJ2-1, with TRBD2 as a possible D gene (6 bases). V was trimmed by 4 bases and J by 4 bases, leaving 18 bases between them. The CDR3 contains 16 residues. Germline V gene sequence: CDR1 SGHRS, CDR2 YFSETQ. CDR3 sequence reads: CASSIPASGVYNEQFF. CDR3 in DNA: TGCGCCAGCAGCATTCCCGCTTCGGGGGTTTACAATGAGCAGTTCTTC.

The table lists this clonotype with a few counts. Because this beta chain is a stray read in a library intended to capture alpha chains, its abundance should not be given much weight. The chain uses TRBV29-1 and TRBJ2-1; D is ambiguous. There are 13 residues in the CDR3. The germline V and J ends were trimmed by 4 bases and 0 bases, with 7 bases remaining between them. Germline values: CDR1 SQVTM, CDR2 ANQGSEA. The CDR3 loop is CSVGGSSYNEQFF. The CDR3 nucleotides are TGCAGCGTTGGGGGTAGCTCCTACAATGAGCAGTTCTTC.

By frequency in the sample, this clonotype is medium-sized. For a library built for alpha chains, this beta chain is a stray read; little rests on its size. The CDR3 nucleotides are TGTGCCAGCAGTGGATCTGGGACAGGGGAGACTGAAGCTTTCTTT. Its translation is CASSGSGTGETEAFF. The V and J genes are TRBV2 and TRBJ1-1, with 10 bases identical to TRBD1. Germline-derived CDR1 and CDR2 are SNHLY and FYNNEI. After removal of 4 bases from V and 5 bases from J, the junction contained 7 bases not matched to a gene. CDR3 length: 15 amino acids. Variable domain in full (rest from reference TRBV2 and TRBJ1-1): EPEVTQTPSHQVTQMGQEVILRCVPISNHLYFYWYRQILGQKVEFLVSFYNNEISEKSEIFDDQFSVERPDGSNFTLKIRSTKLEDSAMYFCASSGSGTGETEAFFGQGTRLTVV.

This clonotype counts as medium-sized. This beta chain is an unintended read in a library built for alpha chains; its size means little. V usage is TRBV5-1 and J usage is TRBJ1-6, with TRBD1 matching over 7 bases. The CDR3 totals 15 residues. Germline loops: CDR1 SGHRS, CDR2 YFSETQ. Trimming at V came to 4 bases and at J to 14 bases, leaving 15 bases not matched to a gene. CDR3 in DNA: TGCGCCAGCAGCACGGAGGGGGCCGCCGCTGGGACCCTCCACTTT. Its translation: CASSTEGAAAGTLHF.

Concerning this clonotype itself: The size of this beta chain means little, since it is a stray read in a library made for alpha chains. V gene TRBV11-1 combines with J gene TRBJ2-7, with D uncertain. CDR3 length: 11 residues. The germline CDR1 and CDR2 sequences are SGHAT and FQDESV (reference sequence). Trimming shortened V by 3 bases and J by 5 bases, and 5 bases separated the two germline ends. The CDR3 DNA sequence: TGTGCCAGCAGCTTTCGGGACGAGCAGTACTTC. Amino acid sequence: CASSFRDEQYF.

In its sample, this clonotype was seen many times. The library was built for alpha chains, so this beta chain is an off-target read and its size means little. The chain uses TRBV7-2 and TRBJ1-3; tentatively, D is TRBD1 (6 bases). V gave up 6 bases and J gave up 8 bases, with 17 bases separating them. CDR3 length: 14 amino acids. Germline V lookup: CDR1 SGHTA, CDR2 FQGNSA. The CDR3 nucleotides are TGTGCCAGCAGTTCAGGGGAGAAGGTAGACACCATATATTTT. Amino acid sequence: CASSSGEKVDTIYF.

This clonotype was counted once. This beta chain represents an off-target read in a library built for alpha chains; its size is of limited meaning. The chain joins TRBV11-2 to TRBJ1-3; 7 nucleotides agree with TRBD1. Germline values: CDR1 SGHAT, CDR2 FQNNGV. V lost 5 bases and J lost 4; bases outside the gene matches: 8. The CDR3 length is 15 residues. CDR3 coding DNA: TGTGCCAGCAGCCAAACAGGGGCGGGAGGAAACACCATATATTTT. It is translated as CASSQTGAGGNTIYF. Full variable domain (rest looked up from reference TRBV11-2 and TRBJ1-3): EAGVAQSPRYKIIEKRQSVAFWCNPISGHATLYWYQQILGQGPKLLIQFQNNGVVDDSQLPKDRFSAERLKGVDSTLKIQPAKLEDSAVYLCASSQTGAGGNTIYFGEGSWLTVV.

This clonotype has a handful of counts. This beta chain appears as a stray read in a library generated for alpha chains; its size is not informative. The V gene is TRBV7-2, the J gene TRBJ2-3; D is unresolved. The germline V gene encodes CDR1 SGHTA and CDR2 FQGNSA. This CDR3 contains 12 residues. The V and J ends lost 4 bases and 6 bases respectively, with 8 bases between them. The CDR3 sequence: CASSYYGDTQYF. In DNA, the CDR3 is TGTGCCAGCAGCTACTACGGGGATACGCAGTATTTT.

This clonotype is deemed medium-sized. The library was designed around alpha chains, so this beta chain is a stray read whose abundance carries little weight. The chain is built from TRBV20-1 and TRBJ2-7; 12 bases are a match to TRBD1. V was clipped by 6 bases and J by 6 bases; unmatched bases: 12. Germline V gives CDR1 DFQATT, CDR2 SNEGSKA (reference sequence). The CDR3 length is 15 residues. The CDR3 here is CSAYPPGQGAGEQYF. The CDR3 nucleotides are TGCAGTGCGTACCCCCCGGGACAGGGGGCAGGCGAGCAGTACTTC.

For this clonotype: Found in a library prepared for alpha chains, this beta chain is an off-target read, and its abundance has little meaning. The V and J genes are TRBV20-1 and TRBJ1-1; 10 bases match TRBD1. CDR3 length equals 13 residues. V lost 1 base, J lost 9 bases, and 5 bases stayed unmatched. CDR1 and CDR2 from the germline V gene are DFQATT and SNEGSKA (reference sequence). In nucleotides, the CDR3 is TGCAGTGCTAGAGTCGGAGACAGGGGGCAAGCTTTCTTT. This sequence encodes CSARVGDRGQAFF.

This clonotype rates as medium-sized. This beta chain lies outside the target of a library built for alpha chains; its clone size means little. This chain uses TRBV16 with TRBJ2-1; TRBD1 matches 7 bases. Germline V CDR1 and CDR2: KGHSY, FQNENV. V lost 3 bases to trimming and J lost 9 bases; unmatched junction nucleotides: 14. This CDR3 comprises 16 residues. CDR3 in DNA: TGTGCCAGCAGCCAGATAGGACAGGATCCTAGGAGTGAGCAGTTCTTC. This codes for CASSQIGQDPRSEQFF.

A word on this clonotype: The library was designed around alpha chains, so this beta chain is a stray read whose abundance carries little weight. The chain links TRBV20-1 to TRBJ2-1, with D possibly TRBD1 on 5 matching bases. The CDR3 length is 17 residues. The germline V and J ends were trimmed by 5 bases and 0 bases, with 20 bases remaining between them. Per the germline V gene, CDR1 is DFQATT and CDR2 is SNEGSKA (reference sequence). CDR3 sequence (DNA): TGCAGTGCTGTGGGGTCTGTTGGGGCTAGCTCCTACAATGAGCAGTTCTTC. Amino acid sequence: CSAVGSVGASSYNEQFF.

In the case of this clonotype: This beta chain is off target for a library built for alpha chains, so its abundance means little. The rearrangement uses TRBV25-1 and TRBJ2-3, with no clear D. Deletions cut 4 bases from V and 1 base from J, with 6 bases between. The CDR3 covers 13 residues. Germline V lookup: CDR1 MGHDK, CDR2 SYGVNS. CDR3: CASSVQGTDTQYF. The CDR3 region has the DNA TGTGCCAGCAGTGTTCAGGGCACAGATACGCAGTATTTT.

In regard to this clonotype: This beta chain came through as a stray read in a library set up for alpha chains, and its size says little. This sequence joins TRBV6-4 and TRBJ1-2; D uncertain. Germline V gene data show CDR1 as MRHNA and CDR2 as SNTAGT. The CDR3 contains 14 residues. V gave up 2 bases and J gave up 1 base, with 8 bases separating them. The CDR3, as DNA: TGTGCCAGCAGTGACGGTGTTAATAACTATGGCTACACCTTC. Its translation: CASSDGVNNYGYTF.